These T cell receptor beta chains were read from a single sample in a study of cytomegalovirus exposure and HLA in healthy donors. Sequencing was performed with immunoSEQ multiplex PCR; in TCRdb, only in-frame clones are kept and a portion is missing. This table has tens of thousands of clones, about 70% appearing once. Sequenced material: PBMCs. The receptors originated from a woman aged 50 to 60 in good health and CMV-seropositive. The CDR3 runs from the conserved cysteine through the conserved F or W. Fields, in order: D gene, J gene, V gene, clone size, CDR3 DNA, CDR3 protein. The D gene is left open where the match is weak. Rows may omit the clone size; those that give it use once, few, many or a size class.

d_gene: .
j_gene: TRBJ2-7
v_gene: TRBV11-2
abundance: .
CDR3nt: TGTGCCAGCAGCTCGGACTTCGAAGCCAGCGAGCAGTACTTC
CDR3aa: CASSSDFEASEQYF

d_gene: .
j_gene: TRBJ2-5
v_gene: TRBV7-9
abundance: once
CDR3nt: TGTGCCAGCAGCTCTTGGGGGGGCCGGGCTTACCAAGAGACCCAGTACTTC
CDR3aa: CASSSWGGRAYQETQYF

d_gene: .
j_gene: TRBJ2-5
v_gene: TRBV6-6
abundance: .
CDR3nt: TGTGCCAGCAGTTTGGTACTTCTGTCTAACGTGGCCCAGTACTTC
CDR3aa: CASSLVLLSNVAQYF

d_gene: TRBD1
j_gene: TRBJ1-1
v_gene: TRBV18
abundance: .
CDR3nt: TGTGCCAGCTCACCTCCCGGGACAGGGGGGTGGACTGAAGCTTTCTTT
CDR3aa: CASSPPGTGGWTEAFF

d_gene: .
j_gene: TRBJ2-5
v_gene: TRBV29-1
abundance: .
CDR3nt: TGCAGCGCCCTCCTCGGCCAAGAGACCCAGTACTTC
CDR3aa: CSALLGQETQYF

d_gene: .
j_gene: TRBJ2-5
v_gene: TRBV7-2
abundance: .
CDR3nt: TGTGCCAGCAGCTCCGATCGGGGTGGCGGCCTGCTGAGTCAGACCCAGTACTTC
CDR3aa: CASSSDRGGGLLSQTQYF

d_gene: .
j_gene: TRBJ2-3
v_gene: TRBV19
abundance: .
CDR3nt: TGTGCCAGTAAAGGGCGGGGCCTTACAGATACGCAGTATTTT
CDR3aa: CASKGRGLTDTQYF

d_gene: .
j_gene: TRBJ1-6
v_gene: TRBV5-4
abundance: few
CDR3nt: TGTGCCAGCAGCGCGGGGCCGGCCCCCTCACCCCTCCACTTT
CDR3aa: CASSAGPAPSPLHF

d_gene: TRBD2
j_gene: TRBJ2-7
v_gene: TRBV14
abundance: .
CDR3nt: TGTGCCAGCAGCCAAGTGGCTAGCGGGATTCATTCCTACGAGCAGTACTTC
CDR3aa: CASSQVASGIHSYEQYF

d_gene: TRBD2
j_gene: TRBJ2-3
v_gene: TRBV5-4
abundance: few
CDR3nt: TGTGCCAGCAGCTTACTCCTAGCGGGAGGTTACACAGATACGCAGTATTTT
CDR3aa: CASSLLLAGGYTDTQYF

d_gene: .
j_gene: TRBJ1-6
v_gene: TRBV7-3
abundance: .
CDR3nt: TGTGCCAGCAGACTAGGGCCCTATAATTCACCCCTCCACTTT
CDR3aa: CASRLGPYNSPLHF

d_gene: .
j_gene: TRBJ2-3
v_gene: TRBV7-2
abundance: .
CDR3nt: TGTGCCAGCAGCAGGGGCACTACTAGCACAGATACGCAGTATTTT
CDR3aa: CASSRGTTSTDTQYF

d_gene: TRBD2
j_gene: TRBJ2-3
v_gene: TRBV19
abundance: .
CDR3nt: TGTGCCAGTAGTATAGCCAGACTAGCGGGAGATCTAGATACGCAGTATTTT
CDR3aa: CASSIARLAGDLDTQYF

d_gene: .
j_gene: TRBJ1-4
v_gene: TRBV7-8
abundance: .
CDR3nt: TGTGCCAGCAGCTTAGGAAGCGAAAAACTGTTTTTT
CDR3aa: CASSLGSEKLFF

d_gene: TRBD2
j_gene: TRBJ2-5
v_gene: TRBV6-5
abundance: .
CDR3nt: TGTGCCAGCGCCCCCCGGACTAGCGAACGAGAGACCCAGTACTTC
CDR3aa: CASAPRTSERETQYF

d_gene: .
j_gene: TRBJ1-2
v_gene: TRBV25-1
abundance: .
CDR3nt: TGTGCCAGCAGTGAATGGGGGGACTCCTATGGCTACACCTTC
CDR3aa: CASSEWGDSYGYTF

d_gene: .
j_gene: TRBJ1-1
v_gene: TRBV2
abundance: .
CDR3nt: TGTGCCACCTGTCGCCGGGTGAACACTGAAGCTTTCTTT
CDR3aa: CATCRRVNTEAFF

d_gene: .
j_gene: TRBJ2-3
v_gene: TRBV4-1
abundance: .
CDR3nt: TGCGCCAGCAGCCAAGTCAGTCCAAACACAGATACGCAGTATTTT
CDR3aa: CASSQVSPNTDTQYF

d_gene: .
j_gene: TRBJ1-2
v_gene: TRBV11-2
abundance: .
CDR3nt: TGTGCCAGCAGCCCAAACTACGGGGTCGGCTACACCTTC
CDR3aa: CASSPNYGVGYTF

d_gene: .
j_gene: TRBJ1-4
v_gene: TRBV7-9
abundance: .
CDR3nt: TGTGCCAGCAGCTCCAGGGTTGGGGTAAATGAAAAACTGTTTTTT
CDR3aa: CASSSRVGVNEKLFF

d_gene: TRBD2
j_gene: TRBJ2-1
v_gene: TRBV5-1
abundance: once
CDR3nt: TGCGCCAGCAGCCTGGGAGATTTGGTGTTAGCGGGTGGACCGAGCTCCTACAATGAGCAGTTCTTC
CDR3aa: CASSLGDLVLAGGPSSYNEQFF

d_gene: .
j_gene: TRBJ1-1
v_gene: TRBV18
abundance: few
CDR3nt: TGTGCCAGCTCATTCGGAGCGAACACTGAAGCTTTCTTT
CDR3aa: CASSFGANTEAFF

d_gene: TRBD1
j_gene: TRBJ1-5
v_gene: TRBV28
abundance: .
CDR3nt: TGTGCCAGCAAACAAACTGGGACAGGGGGCAATAGCAATCAGCCCCAGCATTTT
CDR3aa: CASKQTGTGGNSNQPQHF

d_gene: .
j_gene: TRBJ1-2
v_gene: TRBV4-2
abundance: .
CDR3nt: TGTGCCAGCAGCCAAGATGTGAATGGGGGGTACGGCTACACCTTC
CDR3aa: CASSQDVNGGYGYTF

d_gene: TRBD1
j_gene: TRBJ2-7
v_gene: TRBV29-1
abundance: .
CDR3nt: TGCAGCGCCGGGACAGGGTTCGGCTACGAGCAGTACTTC
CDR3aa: CSAGTGFGYEQYF

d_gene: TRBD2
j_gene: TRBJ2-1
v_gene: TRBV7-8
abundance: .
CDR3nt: TGTGCCAGCAGAGGGACTAGCGGGTCTAGCTCCTACAATGAGCAGTTCTTC
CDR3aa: CASRGTSGSSSYNEQFF